The 7 T cell receptor beta chains below all came from one sample that was sequenced in a study of blood T cell repertoires in COVID-19. Sequencing was performed with immunoSEQ multiplex PCR; in TCRdb, only in-frame clones are kept and a portion is missing. The table records around 99,000 clones, around 90% of them present only once. Specimen: peripheral blood. Receptors were obtained from a man aged 35-49 years with active or convalescent COVID-19.

This clone was found once. This chain links TRBV5-6 with TRBJ2-7; D is perhaps TRBD2 (6 bases). Trimming stripped 4 bases from V and 3 bases from J, with 20 bases between. This CDR3 region has 16 residues. Germline V gives CDR1 SGHDT, CDR2 YYEEEE. The CDR3 spells CASSANREQHNYEQYF. The CDR3 DNA reads as TGTGCCAGCAGCGCCAACCGGGAGCAACATAACTACGAGCAGTACTTC.

The count of this clone is one. This chain uses TRBV3-1 (or the pseudogene TRBV3-2) with TRBJ1-2, with D tentatively TRBD1 (5 bases). Between the trimmed V and J ends, which lost 1 base and 4 bases, there was a span of 7 bases. CDR3 length: 13 residues. Looked up from germline, CDR1 is LGHDT and CDR2 is YNNKEL (reference sequence). CDR3 bases: TGTGCCAGCAGCCAAGGGGGCAGCTATGGCTACACCTTC. Its translation is CASSQGGSYGYTF.

This clone has just one count. The rearrangement uses TRBV7-9 and TRBJ2-7; the match to TRBD2 covers 9 bases. This CDR3 is built from 15 residues. The trim removed 5 bases at V and 4 bases at J, leaving 9 bases unmatched. CDR1 and CDR2 from the germline V gene are SEHNR and FQNEAQ (reference sequence). For the CDR3, the DNA is TGTGCCAGCAGCGCCGGGTCTAGCGGGATGTACGAGCAGTACTTC. Residues: CASSAGSSGMYEQYF.

The rearrangement uses TRBV28 and TRBJ2-7; 9 bases match TRBD1. The V gene's germline CDR1 is MDHEN and CDR2 SYDVKM. V was clipped by 10 bases and J by 1 base; unmatched bases: 14. This CDR3 has 16 amino acids. CDR3 DNA: TGTGCCACCAGGGAGGGTGGGACAGGGAAGTCCTACGAGCAGTACTTC. Its protein is CATREGGTGKSYEQYF. The variable domain in full, completed from reference TRBV28 and TRBJ2-7, reads DVKVTQSSRYLVKRTGEKVFLECVQDMDHENMFWYRQDPGLGLRLIYFSYDVKMKEKGDIPEGYSVSREKKERFSLILESASTNQTSMYLCATREGGTGKSYEQYFGPGTRLTVT.

The chain couples TRBV11-2 to TRBJ2-1; no reliable D call. The V end was cut by 0 bases, the J end by 2 bases, with 11 bases between. Germline loops: CDR1 SGHAT, CDR2 FQNNGV. This CDR3 has 16 amino acids. In nucleotides, the CDR3 is TGTGCCAGCAGCTTAGATGGGCCAGGAACCTACAATGAGCAGTTCTTC. Its translation is CASSLDGPGTYNEQFF. Supplemented by reference TRBV11-2 and TRBJ2-1, the full variable domain reads EAGVAQSPRYKIIEKRQSVAFWCNPISGHATLYWYQQILGQGPKLLIQFQNNGVVDDSQLPKDRFSAERLKGVDSTLKIQPAKLEDSAVYLCASSLDGPGTYNEQFFGPGTRLTVL.

This sequence joins TRBV7-2 and TRBJ2-7; no reliable D call. Germline V lookup: CDR1 SGHTA, CDR2 FQGNSA. This CDR3 comprises 14 residues. V was trimmed by 5 bases and J by 3 bases, leaving 14 bases between them. Here the CDR3 DNA reads TGTGCCAGCAGCCACCGGAGCTCCGGCTACGAGCAGTACTTC. As protein: CASSHRSSGYEQYF.

The V gene is TRBV6-5, the J gene TRBJ1-1; 10 bases line up with TRBD1. The V gene end was trimmed by 7 bases and the J gene end by 9 bases; junction bases not matched to a gene: 11. Germline V CDR1 and CDR2: MNHEY, SVGAGI. The CDR3 loop spans 14 amino acids. The CDR3, as DNA: TGTGCCAGCACCACCGGGGGGACAGGGGCGAAAGCTTTCTTT. This translates into CASTTGGTGAKAFF.